One sample yielded the 18 T cell receptor beta chains listed below, sequenced in a study of regulatory T cells in long-lasting Graves disease. To make TCR beta libraries, researchers used iRepertoire HTBI primers and Arm-PCR of CDR3 regions. TCRdb processed the multiplex PCR reads anew with MiXCR; each CDR3 protein has one entry. The repertoire has 300,000 to 450,000 distinct CDR3 sequences, about 14% of them found once; the top ten carry approximately 22%. The sample's time point: newly diagnosed GD, antithyroid drugs for less than 3 months. PBMC RNA served as the TCR library source. The material sequenced was peripheral blood mononuclear cells (PBMCs), taken at new diagnosis, from a patient treated with antithyroid drugs. All receptors derive from a female donor with Graves disease.

This clonotype was found many times. V is TRBV7-2 and J is TRBJ2-7, with 7 bases identical to TRBD1. Germline assignment: CDR1 SGHTA and CDR2 FQGNSA. V gave up 0 bases and J gave up 3 bases; unmatched junction bases: 14. The CDR3 is made up of 18 amino acids. CDR3 loop: CASSLATNPGTELYEQYF. CDR3 coding DNA: TGTGCCAGCAGCTTAGCGACCAACCCCGGGACAGAGCTCTACGAGCAGTACTTC.

This clonotype appeared a few times. The chain uses TRBV7-9 and TRBJ2-1, with D possibly matching TRBD1 (6 bases). This CDR3 contains 16 residues. Looked up from germline, CDR1 is SEHNR and CDR2 is FQNEAQ (reference sequence). V lost 5 bases and J lost 0, with 14 bases in between. Here the CDR3 DNA reads TGTGCCAGCAGCGTCCCCCGGGACACCTCCTACAATGAGCAGTTCTTC. This translates into CASSVPRDTSYNEQFF.

This clonotype has at least ten counts. This chain links TRBV6-1 with TRBJ2-5; 9 bases are shared with TRBD2. The CDR3 covers 16 residues. V gave up 3 bases and J gave up 0 bases; unmatched junction bases: 5. In germline, CDR1 is MNHNS, CDR2 SASEGT. The CDR3 DNA is TGTGCCAGCAGTGAGTGGTTAGCGGGGGACCAAGAGACCCAGTACTTC. Protein: CASSEWLAGDQETQYF.

This clonotype was observed at least ten times. J is TRBJ2-1 and V is TRBV7-3; D remains ambiguous. From germline, CDR1 is SGHTA and CDR2 FQGTGA. The CDR3 loop spans 13 amino acids. Trimming cost V 2 bases and J 2 bases, with 4 bases left between them. The CDR3, as DNA: TGTGCCAGCAGCTTACAGACCTACAATGAGCAGTTCTTC. Protein: CASSLQTYNEQFF.

This clonotype was observed a handful of times. V usage is TRBV7-9 and J usage is TRBJ1-1; D unclear. The CDR3 consists of 13 residues. V was cut by 5 bases and J by 7 bases, with 14 bases left in between. Looked up from germline, CDR1 is SEHNR and CDR2 is FQNEAQ (reference sequence). CDR3 amino acids: CASSLDTTHEAFF. As DNA, the CDR3 is TGTGCCAGCAGCCTAGACACTACCCATGAAGCTTTCTTT.

This clonotype has ten or more counts. This chain's CDR3 is CASSLYGASYEQYF. For the CDR3, the DNA is TGTGCCAGCAGTTTATACGGGGCATCCTACGAGCAGTACTTC. The V and J genes are TRBV27 and TRBJ2-7; either TRBD1 or TRBD2 may supply D (5 bases each). The CDR3 contains 14 residues. CDR1 is MNHEY, CDR2 SMNVEV, per germline (reference sequence). V was cut by 1 base and J by 1 base, with 8 bases left in between.

This chain links TRBV5-1 with TRBJ2-1; 7 nucleotides align to TRBD2. The CDR3 runs 16 residues. Trimming at V came to 4 bases and at J to 5 bases, leaving 12 bases not matched to a gene. Germline CDR1 is SGHRS and CDR2 is YFSETQ. The CDR3 is CASSPDGTTRHNEQFF. In DNA form, the CDR3 reads TGCGCCAGCAGCCCGGATGGGACTACCCGTCACAATGAGCAGTTCTTC.

This clonotype was picked up many times. This chain connects TRBV20-1 to TRBJ2-7; 10 bases match TRBD2. The length of the CDR3 is 13 residues. V trimming: 5 bases; J trimming: 4 bases; junction bases outside the gene matches: 5. Germline V gives CDR1 DFQATT, CDR2 SNEGSKA (reference sequence). CDR3 in amino acids: CSAASGSAYEQYF. The CDR3 DNA reads as TGCAGTGCTGCTAGCGGGAGTGCGTACGAGCAGTACTTC.

This clonotype has at least ten counts. The chain recombines TRBV5-1 with TRBJ2-1; 7 nucleotides align to TRBD1. Trimming at V came to 3 bases and at J to 9 bases, leaving 9 bases not matched to a gene. Looked up from germline, CDR1 is SGHRS and CDR2 is YFSETQ. CDR3 size: 14 residues. The CDR3 DNA reads as TGCGCCAGCAGCTCGGGGACAGCCTCAAGTGAGCAGTTCTTC. It codes for CASSSGTASSEQFF. The complete variable domain, with remaining parts taken from reference TRBV5-1 and TRBJ2-1, reads KAGVTQTPRYLIKTRGQQVTLSCSPISGHRSVSWYQQTPGQGLQFLFEYFSETQRNKGNFPGRFSGRQFSNSRSEMNVSTLELGDSALYLCASSSGTASSEQFFGPGTRLTVL.

This clonotype has a handful of counts. Sequence at one end of the junction differs from germline and may be a read error. The J gene is TRBJ2-3, the V gene TRBV13; possibly TRBD2 for D (6 bases). Germline CDR1 and CDR2: PRHDT and FYEKMQ (reference sequence). The CDR3 length is 14 residues. The CDR3 reads CASSIGTPTDTQYF. The CDR3 nucleotides read TGTGCCAGCAGCATAGGGACTCCCACAGATACGCAGTATTTT.

To note about this clonotype: With a much larger clone just one base away, this may be a read error. This chain uses TRBV13 with TRBJ2-4; possibly TRBD1 for D (6 bases). CDR1 and CDR2 (germline): PRHDT, FYEKMQ (reference sequence). CDR3 length: 14 residues. V was cut by 5 bases and J by 6 bases, with 14 bases left in between. This CDR3 reads CASSRRDNRNIQYF. CDR3 sequence (DNA): TGTGCCAGCAGCCGCCGGGACAACCGAAACATTCAGTACTTC.

This clonotype was recorded many times. The gene calls are TRBV20-1 and TRBJ1-2; D is uncertain. CDR3 length equals 13 residues. V was pared by 6 bases and J by 0 bases, with 11 bases between. Germline assignment: CDR1 DFQATT and CDR2 SNEGSKA (reference sequence). The CDR3 coding sequence is TGCAGTGCCCCGTCGGACTCTAACTATGGCTACACCTTC. Its translation: CSAPSDSNYGYTF.

This clonotype was seen a few times. This rearrangement joins TRBV9 to TRBJ1-6; 7 nucleotides agree with TRBD1. The trim removed 6 bases at V and 6 bases at J, leaving 6 bases unmatched. The CDR3 covers 14 residues. Germline CDR1 SGDLS, CDR2 YYNGEE. The CDR3 sequence: CASTAGQANSPLHF. CDR3 coding DNA: TGTGCCAGCACGGCCGGACAGGCTAATTCACCCCTCCACTTT.

Ten or more counts support this clonotype. This chain uses TRBV20-1 with TRBJ1-1, with a weak D call TRBD1 (6 bases). Germline CDR1 and CDR2: DFQATT and SNEGSKA (reference sequence). Trimming pared 2 bases from V and 1 base from J, leaving 11 bases between. This CDR3 is built from 14 residues. The CDR3 DNA sequence: TGCAGTGCTAGAACACCGGGACAGAACACTGAAGCTTTCTTT. Its translation is CSARTPGQNTEAFF.

This clonotype has a count of ten or more. J is TRBJ2-1 and V is TRBV7-9; 9 bases fit TRBD2. Trimming took 2 bases from V and 3 from J; bases not matched to a gene: 2. The CDR3 contains 15 residues. Germline CDR1 reads SEHNR; CDR2 reads FQNEAQ (reference sequence). CDR3 region: CASSLQRGVYNEQFF. In DNA, the CDR3 is TGTGCCAGCAGCTTACAGCGGGGGGTCTACAATGAGCAGTTCTTC.

Ten or more counts support this clonotype. V usage is TRBV6-1 and J usage is TRBJ2-5, with TRBD1 identical over 7 bases. The CDR3 covers 16 residues. The junction had 11 bases not matched to a gene; V was cut back by 5 bases and J by 2 bases. Germline CDR1 MNHNS, CDR2 SASEGT. CDR3 in DNA: TGTGCCAGCAGTCAGGTTGGACAGGCCGGACAAGAGACCCAGTACTTC. Protein product: CASSQVGQAGQETQYF.

This clonotype was counted many times. The chain uses TRBV9 and TRBJ1-1; the match to TRBD1 covers 11 bases. Germline lookup yields CDR1 SGDLS and CDR2 YYNGEE. This CDR3 contains 15 residues. After removal of 4 bases from V and 7 bases from J, the junction contained 9 bases not matched to a gene. The CDR3 DNA reads as TGTGCCAGCAGCCCCCAGGGACAGGGGGAGGGTGAAGCTTTCTTT. Its protein product is CASSPQGQGEGEAFF.

The chain carries TRBV11-1 and TRBJ2-1; D may correspond to TRBD1 or TRBD2 (7 bases each). This CDR3 comprises 13 residues. The V end lost 5 bases, the J end lost 9 bases, and 14 bases lay between the germline ends. CDR1 is SGHAT and CDR2 is FQDESV in the germline V gene (reference sequence). The CDR3, as DNA: TGTGCCAGCAGCCCTCAGGGGGAGGGTGAGCAGTTCTTC. It translates to CASSPQGEGEQFF. The complete variable domain, with remaining parts taken from reference TRBV11-1 and TRBJ2-1, reads EAEVAQSPRYKITEKSQAVAFWCDPISGHATLYWYRQILGQGPELLVQFQDESVVDDSQLPKDRFSAERLKGVDSTLKIQPAELGDSAMYLCASSPQGEGEQFFGPGTRLTVL.